This T cell receptor (beta chain) appears in the sequencing data of a study of identical twins. Germline CDR1 is MNHEY and CDR2 is SVGEGT. The CDR3 runs 10 residues. V was cut by 8 bases and J by 6 bases, with 8 bases left in between. TCRdb processed the 5' RACE reads anew with MiXCR; each CDR3 protein has one entry. The sample comprises 690,000 or so distinct CDR3 sequences, 8% to 9% of which are singletons, and around 0.98% rests with the top ten. This sample also appeared in a second study, on yellow fever vaccine responses in identical twins.

Material for sequencing was PBMCs. The source of this sequence is a woman aged 18 to 35 in good health. The chain links TRBV6-2 or TRBV6-3 to TRBJ2-7; D is unclear. CDR3 in DNA: TGTGCCAGCGCCGACGCCGAGCAGTACTTC. Its protein is CASADAEQYF.